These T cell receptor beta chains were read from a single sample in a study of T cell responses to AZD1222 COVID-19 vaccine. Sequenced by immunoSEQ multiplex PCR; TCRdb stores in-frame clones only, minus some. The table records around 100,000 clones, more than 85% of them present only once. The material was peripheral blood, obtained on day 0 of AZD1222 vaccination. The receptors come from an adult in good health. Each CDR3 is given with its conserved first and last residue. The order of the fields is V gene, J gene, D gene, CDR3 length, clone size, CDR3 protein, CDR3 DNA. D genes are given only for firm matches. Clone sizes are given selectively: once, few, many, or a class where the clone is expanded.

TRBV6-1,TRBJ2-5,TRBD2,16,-,CASSELLAGGGKTQYF,TGTGCCAGCAGTGAATTGTTAGCGGGAGGGGGTAAGACCCAGTACTTC
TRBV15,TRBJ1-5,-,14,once,CATSPQGLNQPQHF,TGTGCCACCAGCCCCCAGGGCCTCAATCAGCCCCAGCATTTT
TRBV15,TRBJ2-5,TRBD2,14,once,CATSMGLAVETQYF,TGTGCCACCAGCATGGGACTAGCGGTTGAGACCCAGTACTTC
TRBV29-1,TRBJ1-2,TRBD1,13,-,CSVGGGQGYGYTF,TGCAGCGTTGGGGGGGGACAGGGCTATGGCTACACCTTC
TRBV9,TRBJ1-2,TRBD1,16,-,CASSVSEWTGRYGYTF,TGTGCCAGCAGCGTATCAGAGTGGACAGGGCGCTATGGCTACACCTTC
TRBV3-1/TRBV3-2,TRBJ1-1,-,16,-,CASSLGPGFVNTEAFF,TGTGCCAGCAGCCTAGGCCCAGGGTTCGTGAACACTGAAGCTTTCTTT
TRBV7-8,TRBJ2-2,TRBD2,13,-,CASSLAGGGELFF,TGTGCCAGCAGCTTAGCGGGAGGGGGGGAGCTGTTTTTT
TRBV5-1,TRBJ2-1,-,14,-,CASSYGTSGYEQFF,TGCGCCAGCAGCTACGGGACTTCGGGATATGAGCAGTTCTTC
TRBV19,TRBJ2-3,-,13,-,CASSPPGTDTQYF,TGTGCCAGTAGTCCTCCTGGTACAGATACGCAGTATTTT
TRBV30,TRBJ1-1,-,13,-,CAWDYQGGGEAFF,TGTGCCTGGGACTATCAGGGAGGGGGTGAAGCTTTCTTT
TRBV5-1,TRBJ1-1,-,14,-,CASSSDRSVAEAFF,TGCGCCAGCAGCTCGGATCGGTCGGTCGCTGAAGCTTTCTTT
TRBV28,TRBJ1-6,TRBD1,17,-,CASSRGEGAINNSPLHF,TGTGCCAGCAGTCGGGGGGAGGGGGCGATTAATAATTCACCCCTCCACTTT
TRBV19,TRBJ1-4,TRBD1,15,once,CASSHTGATNEKLFF,TGTGCCAGTAGCCATACAGGGGCGACTAATGAAAAACTGTTTTTT